These 2 T cell receptor beta chains share one sample of origin, sequenced in a study of T cells in Graves' hyperthyroidism and ophthalmopathy. Amplification targeted TCR beta CDR3 regions from RNA transcripts. A first-round RT-PCR of the TCR CDR3 used the HTBI primer set. In TCRdb, the multiplex PCR reads were re-called with MiXCR into one record per CDR3 protein. Seen here are under 300,000 distinct CDR3 sequences, about an eighth observed once, and the top ten hold roughly 8.5%. The sequencing input was blood. These TCRs come from a woman in her twenties or thirties with Graves' hyperthyroidism that later progressed to Graves' ophthalmopathy.

Ten or more counts support this clonotype. This chain uses TRBV5-1 with TRBJ2-7; the match to TRBD2 covers 8 bases. J lost 4 bases, V lost 7 bases, and 13 bases had no gene match. CDR1 and CDR2 (germline): SGHRS, YFSETQ. This CDR3 spans 15 amino acids. CDR3 amino acids: CASGKLAGTSYEQYF. The CDR3 DNA reads as TGCGCCAGCGGAAAATTAGCGGGAACTTCTTACGAGCAGTACTTC. Full variable domain (missing parts from reference TRBV5-1 and TRBJ2-7): KAGVTQTPRYLIKTRGQQVTLSCSPISGHRSVSWYQQTPGQGLQFLFEYFSETQRNKGNFPGRFSGRQFSNSRSEMNVSTLELGDSALYLCASGKLAGTSYEQYFGPGTRLTVT.

This clonotype was observed at least ten times. V is TRBV20-1 and J is TRBJ2-7; TRBD2 matches at 16 bases. Germline-derived CDR1 and CDR2 are DFQATT and SNEGSKA (reference sequence). This CDR3 comprises 16 residues. The trim removed 6 bases at V and 0 bases at J, leaving 5 bases unmatched. The CDR3 loop is CSAGGLAGGFSYEQYF. CDR3 DNA sequence: TGCAGTGCGGGGGGACTAGCGGGAGGGTTCTCCTACGAGCAGTACTTC.